This T cell receptor beta chain was sequenced during a study of spatial heterogeneity in lung cancer. Overall study: Available PBMC from follow-up, collected a median of roughly 2 years after resection, underwent sequencing.

In its sample, this clonotype was seen many times. One entry per CDR3 protein results from TCRdb running MiXCR on the 5' RACE reads. The table lists about 25,000 distinct CDR3 sequences, roughly 6% of them singletons. V lost 10 bases, J lost 7 bases, and 12 bases stayed unmatched. CDR1 is ENHRY, CDR2 SYGVKD, per germline. CDR3 size: 15 residues. Time point here: blood at routine non-recurrence follow-up after resection. The authors sequenced whole RNA from tumor, nontumor lung or frozen PBMC without sorting. This TCR derives from a male donor with early-stage non-small cell lung cancer. This rearrangement joins TRBV10-3 to TRBJ2-7; 14 bases are a match to TRBD2. The material sequenced was PBMCs, taken at follow-up. CDR3 loop: CATGTSGGGVREQYF. In DNA form, the CDR3 reads TGTGCCACTGGGACTAGCGGGGGCGGGGTGCGGGAGCAGTACTTC.